Following are 23 T cell receptor beta chains from one sample sequenced in a study of regulatory T cells in long-lasting Graves disease (dated by TCRdb to the early 2020s). The method behind the library was multiplex PCR. The listed sequencing device is Illumina HiSeq 4000. To build TCR beta libraries, CDR3 regions were amplified by Arm-PCR using iRepertoire HTBI primers. Starting from the raw public reads, TCRdb applied fastp trimming at Q25, assembled clones with MiXCR and retained in-frame beta chains. Each CDR3 protein gets just one entry, which takes the most common genes and DNA from the rows behind it. Counted in this sample were 400,000 to 500,000 distinct CDR3 sequences; roughly 23% of them appeared once. The top ten constitute 13% to 15% of the sample. According to the study, the label for this sample's time point signals: persistent/refractory GD, antithyroid drugs over 5 years with positive TRAb. RNA was extracted from PBMCs in TRIzol for both TCR sequencing and RNA sequencing.

The sequenced sample was peripheral blood mononuclear cells (PBMCs), obtained when the disease was refractory, from a patient treated with antithyroid drugs. The receptors were gathered from a female donor with Graves disease.

The rearrangement uses TRBV20-1 and TRBJ2-4; no clear D gene. Trimming left V 4 bases short and J 8 bases short, with 18 bases between. There are 14 residues in the CDR3. The germline CDR1 and CDR2 sequences are DFQATT and SNEGSKA (reference sequence). CDR3 nucleotides: TGCAGTGCTAACCCGACTCAAAAGCCGGACATTCAGTACTTC. Its translation: CSANPTQKPDIQYF.

This clonotype turned up a few times. A much larger clone differs from this one at a single base, so this may be a read error. V usage is TRBV24-1 and J usage is TRBJ2-5, with 7 bases lining up with TRBD1. This CDR3 is built from 15 residues. Germline lookup yields CDR1 KGHDR and CDR2 SFDVKD. Trimming removed 4 bases from V and 5 bases from J; junction bases left unmatched: 9. The CDR3 coding sequence is TGTGCCACCAGTGAAGGACAGGACCAAGGGGAGACCCAGTACTTC. Its protein product is CATSEGQDQGETQYF.

Note on this clonotype: One base away lies a much larger clone, so this may be a sequencing read error. V and J are TRBV24-1 and TRBJ1-2; no clear D gene. Germline CDR1 is KGHDR and CDR2 is SFDVKD. CDR3 size: 14 residues. The DNA of the CDR3 is TGTGCCACCAGTGATTACGTATCTAACTGTGGCTACACCTTC. This translates into CATSDYVSNCGYTF.

For this clonotype: A read error may be the cause here, since a much bigger clone is one base away. The genes are TRBV2 and TRBJ2-7; D is uncertain. Trimming stripped 4 bases from V and 6 bases from J, with 10 bases between. The CDR3 is 12 residues long. Germline CDR1 SNHLY, CDR2 FYNNEI. The CDR3 reads CASSGAGTEQYF. CDR3 DNA sequence: TGTGCCAGCAGTGGGGCTGGTACCGAGCAGTACTTC.

This chain connects TRBV5-5 to TRBJ2-2; D uncertain. The V and J ends lost 4 bases and 1 base respectively, with 14 bases between them. The CDR3 is 16 residues long. Germline V CDR1 and CDR2: SGHKS, YYEKEE (reference sequence). This CDR3 is CASSQLVLENTGELFF. The DNA of the CDR3 is TGTGCCAGCAGCCAACTCGTTCTGGAGAACACCGGGGAGCTGTTTTTT.

This rearrangement joins TRBV20-1 to TRBJ1-2, with D uncertain. CDR3 length: 13 residues. Between the trimmed V and J ends, which lost 6 bases and 8 bases, there was a span of 19 bases. CDR1 DFQATT and CDR2 SNEGSKA come from the germline V gene (reference sequence). The CDR3 protein is CSAGEVWVYGYTF. CDR3 nucleotides: TGCAGTGCCGGGGAGGTTTGGGTGTACGGCTACACCTTC.

Only a few counts were recorded for this clonotype. V and J are TRBV20-1 and TRBJ2-3; TRBD2 matches at 10 bases. This CDR3 comprises 15 residues. Per the germline V gene, CDR1 is DFQATT and CDR2 is SNEGSKA (reference sequence). J was trimmed by 0 bases and V by 3 bases; bases with no gene match: 3. In DNA form, the CDR3 reads TGCAGTGCTAGTAAGCGGGAGGGAAGCACAGATACGCAGTATTTT. Encoded protein: CSASKREGSTDTQYF.

This clonotype was picked up many times. This chain uses TRBV20-1 with TRBJ2-2; 7 nucleotides line up with TRBD2. The CDR3 sequence is 14 residues long. Per the germline V gene, CDR1 is DFQATT and CDR2 is SNEGSKA (reference sequence). V shed 5 bases, J shed 3 bases, and the junction held 6 bases outside the gene matches. Here the CDR3 reads CSAGREYDTGELFF. The CDR3 nucleotides are TGCAGTGCTGGGCGGGAGTATGACACCGGGGAGCTGTTTTTT.

This clonotype appeared a few times. V is TRBV19 and J is TRBJ1-4; 9 bases fit TRBD1. V lost 6 bases and J lost 8; bases outside the gene matches: 7. The CDR3 contains 14 residues. Germline loops: CDR1 LNHDA, CDR2 SQIVND (reference sequence). In DNA, the CDR3 is TGTGCCAGTAGGAGGGACAGGGACCAAGAAAAACTGTTTTTT. Protein sequence: CASRRDRDQEKLFF.

The rearrangement links TRBV9 to TRBJ2-5; the D is unclear. The CDR3 is 13 amino acids. Germline values: CDR1 SGDLS, CDR2 YYNGEE. Trimming stripped 0 bases from V and 3 bases from J, with 6 bases between. As DNA, the CDR3 is TGTGCCAGCAGCGTAGAAAATGAAGAGACCCAGTACTTC. Residues: CASSVENEETQYF. Full variable domain (outside the CDR3, taken from reference TRBV9 and TRBJ2-5): DSGVTQTPKHLITATGQRVTLRCSPRSGDLSVYWYQQSLDQGLQFLIQYYNGEERAKGNILERFSAQQFPDLHSELNLSSLELGDSALYFCASSVENEETQYFGPGTRLLVL.

This clonotype has a count of ten or more. J is TRBJ2-5 and V is TRBV2; D is uncertain. From germline, CDR1 is SNHLY and CDR2 FYNNEI. With 4 bases removed from V and 2 bases from J, the gap between germline ends came to 8 bases. CDR3 size: 13 residues. Here the CDR3 reads CASSVDVQETQYF. In nucleotides, the CDR3 is TGTGCCAGCAGTGTCGACGTTCAAGAGACCCAGTACTTC.

This clonotype was detected only a few times. The genes are TRBV28 and TRBJ2-6; D may correspond to TRBD1 or TRBD2 (6 bases each). The V gene's germline CDR1 is MDHEN and CDR2 SYDVKM. Trimming removed 9 bases at V and 0 bases at J, with 15 bases between. The CDR3 totals 16 residues. DNA for the CDR3: TGTGCCAGTGAGGGGGGACTTCGCTCTGGGGCCAACGTCCTGACTTTC. This gives the protein CASEGGLRSGANVLTF.

This clonotype was picked up a small number of times. The chain carries TRBV19 and TRBJ2-7; D possibly corresponds to TRBD1 (5 bases). With 3 bases removed from V and 2 bases from J, the gap between germline ends came to 11 bases. The CDR3 extends over 14 amino acids. Germline CDR1 and CDR2: LNHDA and SQIVND (reference sequence). Here the CDR3 DNA reads TGTGCCAGTAGTATTTCACAGGCTACCTACGAGCAGTACTTC. It yields the protein CASSISQATYEQYF.

The chain combines TRBV6-4 with TRBJ2-1; D may correspond to TRBD1 or TRBD2 (5 bases each). Germline V CDR1 and CDR2: MRHNA, SNTAGT. The CDR3 runs 17 residues. With 3 bases removed from V and 2 bases from J, the gap between germline ends came to 17 bases. CDR3: CASSEASGTTTYNEQFF. The DNA of the CDR3 is TGTGCCAGCAGTGAAGCGAGTGGGACCACAACCTACAATGAGCAGTTCTTC.

This clonotype was counted at least ten times. The genes are TRBV15 and TRBJ1-1; 7 bases agree with TRBD1. Germline V gives CDR1 LNHNV, CDR2 YYDKDF (reference sequence). The CDR3 sequence is 13 residues long. V lost 3 bases and J lost 8; bases outside the gene matches: 6. Here the CDR3 reads CATSSEGGAEAFF. The CDR3 DNA reads as TGTGCCACCAGCAGCGAAGGGGGCGCGGAAGCTTTCTTT.

This clonotype was detected many times. The chain employs TRBV27 and TRBJ1-5, with TRBD1 matching 8 bases. The CDR3 extends over 15 amino acids. Trimming cost V 5 bases and J 7 bases; bases outside gene matches: 10. Germline CDR1 reads MNHEY; CDR2 reads SMNVEV (reference sequence). CDR3 loop: CASSLRGQGWQPQHF. CDR3 DNA sequence: TGTGCCAGCAGTCTACGCGGACAGGGTTGGCAGCCCCAGCATTTT.

This clonotype appeared a few times. The chain recombines TRBV7-2 with TRBJ1-3; no firm D call. From germline, CDR1 is SGHTA and CDR2 FQGNSA. The CDR3 has 15 amino acids. Trimming took 5 bases from V and 0 from J, leaving 11 bases between them. CDR3 coding DNA: TGTGCCAGCAGCCCCGGGCCTTACTCTGGAAACACCATATATTTT. Translation gives CASSPGPYSGNTIYF.

Only a few counts were recorded for this clonotype. This rearrangement joins TRBV6-1 to TRBJ2-7, with no clear D. CDR3 length: 15 residues. CDR1 and CDR2 from the germline V gene are MNHNS and SASEGT. V lost 1 base and J 2 bases, leaving 12 bases between the germline ends. The chain's CDR3 is CASSEVSLGTYEQYF. The CDR3 DNA follows: TGTGCCAGCAGTGAAGTGAGCTTGGGGACCTACGAGCAGTACTTC.

About this clonotype: Compared with germline, one end of the junction differs, possibly owing to a read error. The V call is TRBV29-1, the J call TRBJ1-1, with D uncertain. This CDR3 has 12 amino acids. CDR1 and CDR2 from the germline V gene are SQVTM and ANQGSEA. CDR3 sequence: CSVGHLNTETFF. DNA for the CDR3: TGCAGCGTTGGGCACCTGAACACTGAAACTTTCTTT.

This clonotype was detected many times. V is TRBV28 and J is TRBJ2-7, with unresolved D. Germline lookup yields CDR1 MDHEN and CDR2 SYDVKM. Trimming shortened V by 2 bases and J by 3 bases, and 11 bases separated the two germline ends. The CDR3 has 14 amino acids. This CDR3 is CASSLVREIYEQYF. In DNA, the CDR3 is TGTGCCAGCAGTTTAGTAAGGGAAATCTACGAGCAGTACTTC.

This clonotype was found a few times. The chain has TRBV18 and TRBJ1-5, with TRBD1 matching 8 bases. V was pared by 2 bases and J by 4 bases, with 4 bases of the junction left unmatched. The CDR3 is 15 amino acids. Germline lookup yields CDR1 KGHSH and CDR2 LQKENI. This CDR3 is CASSPGGQVNQPQHF. In DNA form, the CDR3 reads TGTGCCAGCTCACCAGGGGGACAGGTAAATCAGCCCCAGCATTTT.

The chain joins TRBV25-1 to TRBJ2-7, with 7 bases matching TRBD2. CDR3 length: 13 residues. Germline V gene data show CDR1 as MGHDK and CDR2 as SYGVNS. J was trimmed by 6 bases and V by 6 bases; bases with no gene match: 8. CDR3 coding DNA: TGTGCCAGCAGGGGGACTACTACGGGCGAGCAGTACTTC. Translation: CASRGTTTGEQYF.

This clonotype was recorded at least ten times. The chain links TRBV20-1 to TRBJ2-5, with D unresolved. This CDR3 spans 11 amino acids. The V gene's germline CDR1 is DFQATT and CDR2 SNEGSKA (reference sequence). Trimming stripped 2 bases from V and 2 bases from J, with 3 bases between. The CDR3 protein is CSARKQETQYF. The CDR3 bases are TGCAGTGCTAGAAAACAAGAGACCCAGTACTTC.